This entry lists 16 T cell receptor beta chains sequenced from one sample in a study of T cell clonality in common variable immunodeficiency. Findings and caveats of the study: Fewer deletions and N-nucleotide insertions were reportedly seen in common variable immunodeficiency TCR beta sequences.

The method was immunoSEQ multiplex PCR; TCRdb's version includes in-frame clones alone and lacks a portion of them. This sample has 16,000 or so clones, each found more than once. What these receptors recognize is not known. Sample: peripheral blood mononuclear cells. Every receptor here comes from a human donor with common variable immunodeficiency.

On this clone itself: The read ends 3 residues before the CDR3 terminus; that terminus is restored from the germline J gene. The V gene is TRBV19, the J gene TRBJ2-1; 7 nucleotides align to TRBD2. Germline-derived CDR1 and CDR2 are LNHDA and SQIVND (reference sequence). V shed 3 bases and J 5 bases; nucleotides not matched to a gene: 7. The CDR3 extends over 15 amino acids. The sequenced CDR3 bases are TGTGCCAGTAGTATGGGGGGGTCGGTGGACAATGAG. This codes for CASSMGGSVDNE. The whole CDR3 region reads CASSMGGSVDNEQFF.

A note on this clone: The DNA ends 3 residues before the CDR3 does, and the rest of the CDR3 is filled in from the germline J gene. The chain uses TRBV7-2 and TRBJ2-7; D unresolved. Germline values: CDR1 SGHTA, CDR2 FQGNSA. V lost 2 bases and J lost 1, with 3 bases in between. There are 12 residues in the CDR3. The CDR3 sequence is CASSLRSYEQYF. The DNA read from the CDR3 is TGTGCCAGCAGCTTACGGTCCTACGAG.

This clone was counted between two and nine times. The CDR3 extends 3 residues past the end of the read, so its final part is completed from the germline J gene. V usage is TRBV19 and J usage is TRBJ2-7; 7 nucleotides align to TRBD1. The junction had 5 bases not matched to a gene; V was cut back by 4 bases and J by 2 bases. CDR1 is LNHDA and CDR2 is SQIVND in the germline V gene (reference sequence). The CDR3 is 14 residues long. Incomplete CDR3 DNA: TGTGCCAGTAGTAAACAGGGGACCACCTACGAG. This sequence encodes CASSKQGTTYE. The whole CDR3 protein reads CASSKQGTTYEQYF.

Remarks on this clone: The read terminates 3 residues ahead of where the CDR3 ends, so the germline J gene completes it. The V gene is TRBV30, the J gene TRBJ1-1; D possibly corresponds to TRBD1 (6 bases). V lost 2 bases to trimming and J lost 4 bases, with 11 bases between them. CDR1 is GTSNPN, CDR2 SVGIG, per germline (reference sequence). This CDR3 spans 13 amino acids. CDR3 bases read: TGTGCCTGGAGTCTAACAGGGACCACTGAA. Protein sequence: CAWSLTGTTE. The complete CDR3 sequence is CAWSLTGTTEAFF.

As to this clone: The read comes to an end 3 residues before the CDR3 does, leaving the germline J gene to fill in the end. The chain has TRBV19 and TRBJ1-1; no clear D gene. The CDR3 is made up of 16 amino acids. Germline values: CDR1 LNHDA, CDR2 SQIVND (reference sequence). V was cut by 3 bases and J by 1 base, with 15 bases left in between. The CDR3: CASSIGGRGGNTEAFF. CDR3 bases read: TGTGCCAGTAGTATTGGTGGCCGGGGAGGGAACACTGAA.

This clone was detected only a few times. The sequenced fragment ends 3 residues before the CDR3 boundary, so the rest is inferred from the germline J gene. The rearrangement links TRBV6-2 or TRBV6-3 to TRBJ1-3; D is ambiguous. V was cut by 4 bases and J by 0 bases, with 4 bases left in between. CDR1 and CDR2 (germline): MNHEY, SVGEGT. This CDR3 has 13 amino acids. The CDR3 bases that were read are TGTGCCAGCAGTTCGGTCTCTGGAAACACC. Its translation is CASSSVSGNT. The whole CDR3 reads CASSSVSGNTIYF.

Only a few counts were recorded for this clone. The read ends 3 residues shy of where the CDR3 ends; the end is completed using the germline J gene. The genes are TRBV7-3 and TRBJ2-1; D not certain. Germline V gene data show CDR1 as SGHTA and CDR2 as FQGTGA. The V gene lost 2 bases and the J gene lost 4 bases, with 6 bases spanning the gap. There are 13 residues in the CDR3. The CDR3 here is CASSLQAYNEQFF. The part of the CDR3 DNA that was read is TGTGCCAGCAGCTTACAAGCTTACAATGAG. Full variable domain (outside the CDR3, taken from reference TRBV7-3 and TRBJ2-1): GAGVSQTPSNKVTEKGKYVELRCDPISGHTALYWYRQSLGQGPEFLIYFQGTGAADDSGLPNDRFFAVRPEGSVSTLKIQRTERGDSAVYLCASSLQAYNEQFFGPGTRLTVL.

This clone was observed a few times. CDR3 residues: CASSPSRGVTYEQYF. Incomplete CDR3 DNA: TGTGCCAGCTCACCGAGTAGAGGGGTGACCTACGAG. The rearrangement uses TRBV18 and TRBJ2-7; D is tentatively TRBD1 or TRBD2 (5 bases each). The CDR3 end lies 3 residues beyond the end of the read and is filled in from the germline J gene. Per the germline V gene, CDR1 is KGHSH and CDR2 is LQKENI. This CDR3 region has 15 residues. Trimming pared 3 bases from V and 2 bases from J, leaving 14 bases between. Variable domain in full (rest from reference TRBV18 and TRBJ2-7): NAGVMQNPRHLVRRRGQEARLRCSPMKGHSHVYWYRQLPEEGLKFMVYLQKENIIDESGMPKERFSAEFPKEGPSILRIQQVVRGDSAAYFCASSPSRGVTYEQYFGPGTRLTVT.

This clone was seen at least ten times. The CDR3 end falls 3 residues outside the read, so it is completed with the germline J gene. The V and J genes are TRBV30 and TRBJ1-1, with TRBD1 identical over 10 bases. Germline CDR1 reads GTSNPN; CDR2 reads SVGIG (reference sequence). The CDR3 spans 13 residues. J lost 6 bases, V lost 5 bases, and 6 bases had no gene match. The sequenced part of the CDR3 DNA is TGTGCCTGGGCGGGACAGGGGTGGGCTGAA. Protein sequence: CAWAGQGWAE. The CDR3 in full is CAWAGQGWAEAFF. Full variable domain (outside the CDR3, taken from reference TRBV30 and TRBJ1-1): SQTIHQWPATLVQPVGSPLSLECTVEGTSNPNLYWYRQAAGRGLQLLFYSVGIGQISSEVPQNLSASRPQDRQFILSSKKLLLSDSGFYLCAWAGQGWAEAFFGQGTRLTVV.

This clone was seen a few times. The read finishes 3 residues shy of the CDR3 end, and the germline J gene is used to complete it. The V and J genes are TRBV6-2 or TRBV6-3 and TRBJ2-7; 7 bases align to TRBD1. With V trimmed by 5 bases and J by 3 bases, 4 bases remained unmatched. The CDR3 length is 13 residues. Germline lookup yields CDR1 MNHEY and CDR2 SVGEGT. This CDR3 reads CASSTGAGYEQYF. Incomplete CDR3 DNA: TGTGCCAGCAGTACAGGGGCGGGCTACGAG.

Remarks on this clone: The CDR3 end is not reached by the read, which stops 3 residues before it; the germline J gene fills it in. This sequence joins TRBV7-2 and TRBJ1-6, with a possible D match to TRBD1 (5 bases). The CDR3 has 14 amino acids. Germline values: CDR1 SGHTA, CDR2 FQGNSA. V shed 5 bases and J shed 10 bases, with 15 bases lying between them. The covered CDR3 bases are TGTGCCAGCAGCCCCCTTGGGGCCCGGTCACCC. Encoded protein: CASSPLGARSP. The whole CDR3 protein reads CASSPLGARSPLHF.

This clone was found a few times. The DNA ends 3 residues before the CDR3 does, and the rest of the CDR3 is filled in from the germline J gene. The genes are TRBV2 and TRBJ2-7, with 8 bases identical to TRBD1. The CDR3 totals 14 residues. The V gene's germline CDR1 is SNHLY and CDR2 FYNNEI. V lost 6 bases, J lost 6 bases, and 10 bases stayed unmatched. The CDR3 sequence is CASSAGQGLSEQYF. The part of the CDR3 DNA that was read is TGTGCCAGCAGCGCCGGACAGGGCCTCTCCGAG.

A few counts support this clone. The DNA ends 3 residues before the CDR3 does, and the rest of the CDR3 is filled in from the germline J gene. This rearrangement joins TRBV19 to TRBJ2-1, with 9 bases fitting TRBD1. The J segment lost 8 bases and the V segment lost 3 bases, leaving 5 bases of the junction unmatched. Germline V gene lookup returns CDR1 LNHDA and CDR2 SQIVND (reference sequence). CDR3 length: 14 residues. The DNA read from the CDR3 is TGTGCCAGTAGTATCCGGACAGGGGCATATGAG. It translates to CASSIRTGAYE. The entire CDR3 protein reads CASSIRTGAYEQFF.

On this clone itself: The read finishes 3 residues shy of the CDR3 end, and the germline J gene is used to complete it. The rearrangement links TRBV7-9 to TRBJ1-3, with 9 bases aligning to TRBD1. Germline CDR1 and CDR2: SEHNR and FQNEAQ (reference sequence). The CDR3 is 15 amino acids. V dropped 5 bases and J dropped 4; count of bases not matched to a gene: 6. The CDR3 reads CASSRGQGGGNTIYF. The covered CDR3 bases are TGTGCCAGCAGCCGGGGACAGGGAGGAGGAAACACC.

This clone has just a few counts. The junction and the germline gene differ at one end; a read error may be behind it. The observed sequence ends 3 residues before the CDR3 terminus, with the missing tail filled in from the germline J gene. This chain links TRBV19 with TRBJ2-7; 9 nucleotides match TRBD1. The CDR3 totals 16 residues. Germline loops: CDR1 LNHDA, CDR2 SQIVND (reference sequence). The CDR3 reads CANSIVAGQGIYEQYF. The sequenced part of the CDR3 DNA is TGTGCCAATAGTATTGTGGCGGGACAGGGTATCTACGAG.

This clone was seen a few times. The read comes to an end 3 residues before the CDR3 does, leaving the germline J gene to fill in the end. The rearrangement joins TRBV19 to TRBJ2-1; TRBD2 aligns across 7 bases. Germline V CDR1 and CDR2: LNHDA, SQIVND (reference sequence). This CDR3 has 14 residues. The junction had 3 bases not matched to a gene; V was cut back by 1 base and J by 6 bases. The CDR3 region is CASSIGSGGNEQFF. CDR3 bases read: TGTGCCAGTAGTATAGGTTCGGGGGGCAATGAG.